The 30 T cell receptor beta chains below all came from one sample that was sequenced in a study of shared clonotypes between healthy human individuals. This table comes from immunoSEQ multiplex PCR, and its TCRdb copy is limited to in-frame clones, with some not included. The sample shows approximately 2,300,000 clones, roughly 92% of them seen only once. The source material was naive CD4+ T cells from PBMCs. The sample's subset: CD45RA+ positively selected. These receptors were obtained from a man aged 18-30 years in good health. Some clones in this sample may be carry-over from other donors' samples.

Here the CDR3 reads CASSLPRRGGDSYEQYF. The DNA for the CDR3 is TGTGCCAGCAGCTTGCCGAGAAGGGGGGGGGACTCCTACGAGCAGTACTTC. The chain combines TRBV11-2 with TRBJ2-7, with TRBD2 as a possible D gene (7 bases). The CDR3 is 17 residues long. V was shortened by 3 bases and J by 0 bases, with 18 bases between the two germline ends. Germline lookup yields CDR1 SGHAT and CDR2 FQNNGV.

The chain links TRBV2 to TRBJ1-5; no definite D call. CDR1 SNHLY and CDR2 FYNNEI come from the germline V gene. The V gene lost 0 bases and the J gene lost 11 bases, with 14 bases spanning the gap. CDR3 length: 14 residues. The CDR3 DNA sequence: TGTGCCAGCAGTGAAGCCAGACCCCCGATCGCCCAGCATTTT. Translation gives CASSEARPPIAQHF.

Remarks on this clone: At one of its ends the junction is not consistent with the germline gene, which may arise from a read error. The chain uses TRBV5-1 and TRBJ2-1; TRBD2 is a possible D gene (5 bases). Germline CDR1 and CDR2: SGHRS and YFSETQ. The CDR3 totals 14 residues. CDR3 coding DNA: TGCGCCAGCAGCCCTGGCCCGGGAACATTTGAGGCCATCTTC. This gives the protein CASSPGPGTFEAIF.

The V and J genes are TRBV29-1 and TRBJ2-4; D gene ambiguous. The CDR3 totals 15 residues. Trimming cost V 4 bases and J 3 bases, with 16 bases left between them. CDR1 and CDR2 from the germline V gene are SQVTM and ANQGSEA. This CDR3 is CSVADPPDGKNIQYF. The CDR3 DNA reads TGCAGCGTTGCAGACCCTCCGGACGGCAAAAACATTCAGTACTTC.

J is TRBJ1-4 and V is TRBV4-2; D uncertain. Trimming took off 5 bases at V and 0 bases at J, with 10 bases between the two ends. Per germline, CDR1 LGHNA and CDR2 YNFKEQ. This CDR3 has 15 amino acids. CDR3 DNA: TGTGCCAGCAGCATAAGAATGGCAACTAATGAAAAACTGTTTTTT. It specifies CASSIRMATNEKLFF.

The chain combines TRBV29-1 with TRBJ2-1; TRBD2 is a possible D gene (6 bases). Trimming took off 4 bases at V and 2 bases at J, with 12 bases between the two ends. CDR1 and CDR2 (germline): SQVTM, ANQGSEA. The CDR3 consists of 14 residues. The CDR3 is CSVVGGLAYNEQFF. DNA of the CDR3: TGCAGCGTTGTGGGGGGACTCGCCTACAATGAGCAGTTCTTC.

The chain is built from TRBV2 and TRBJ2-5, with no clear D. CDR1 is SNHLY, CDR2 FYNNEI, per germline. The V end lost 7 bases, the J end lost 4 bases, and 19 bases lay between the germline ends. The CDR3 is 15 amino acids. The CDR3 is CASTPGPAWGETQYF. Here the CDR3 DNA reads TGTGCCAGCACCCCGGGCCCGGCGTGGGGAGAGACCCAGTACTTC. Full variable domain (rest looked up from reference TRBV2 and TRBJ2-5): EPEVTQTPSHQVTQMGQEVILRCVPISNHLYFYWYRQILGQKVEFLVSFYNNEISEKSEIFDDQFSVERPDGSNFTLKIRSTKLEDSAMYFCASTPGPAWGETQYFGPGTRLLVL.

The V call is TRBV6-5, the J call TRBJ2-7; D remains unclear. Germline V gene data show CDR1 as MNHEY and CDR2 as SVGAGI. V lost 9 bases and J 5 bases, leaving 20 bases between the germline ends. The CDR3 loop spans 14 amino acids. The CDR3 bases are TGTGCCAGTAAGACTCACGGAACCCGGGACGAGCAGTACTTC. Translation: CASKTHGTRDEQYF.

The chain combines TRBV27 with TRBJ1-2, with 7 bases matching TRBD1. The ends lost 5 bases at V and 8 bases at J; junction bases unmatched: 8. The germline V gene encodes CDR1 MNHEY and CDR2 SMNVEV (reference sequence). The CDR3 extends over 13 amino acids. The CDR3 spells CASSVGGARGYTF. The CDR3, as DNA: TGTGCCAGCAGTGTAGGGGGCGCAAGGGGCTACACCTTC.

The V and J genes are TRBV28 and TRBJ2-7, with TRBD1 as a possible D gene (7 bases). The length of the CDR3 is 14 residues. Trimming left V 6 bases short and J 3 bases short, with 15 bases between. From germline, CDR1 is MDHEN and CDR2 SYDVKM. DNA of the CDR3: TGTGCCAGCAGCCGGCGGGACAGCTTCTACGAGCAGTACTTC. Translation gives CASSRRDSFYEQYF.

The chain carries TRBV5-1 and TRBJ2-1; D is possibly TRBD1 or TRBD2 (5 bases each). The CDR3 sequence is 15 residues long. Trimming pared 3 bases from V and 9 bases from J, leaving 19 bases between. Germline lookup yields CDR1 SGHRS and CDR2 YFSETQ. In nucleotides, the CDR3 is TGCGCCAGCAGCTCCACCGGGACGATAAGCAGTGAGCAGTTCTTC. Amino acids: CASSSTGTISSEQFF.

This chain links TRBV28 with TRBJ1-1; D ambiguous. This CDR3 has 14 amino acids. V was trimmed by 2 bases and J by 5 bases, leaving 12 bases between them. Germline loops: CDR1 MDHEN, CDR2 SYDVKM. DNA for the CDR3: TGTGCCAGCAGTTTACACCCGGCGGAAACTGAAGCTTTCTTT. The encoded protein is CASSLHPAETEAFF.

This clone occurred once. The chain joins TRBV28 to TRBJ1-2, with 12 positions matching TRBD1. The CDR3 runs to 15 residues. V lost 4 bases and J lost 7; bases outside the gene matches: 7. Germline values: CDR1 MDHEN, CDR2 SYDVKM. The DNA of the CDR3 is TGTGCCAGCAGTTCCATCGGGACAGGGGGCGGTGGCTACACCTTC. Amino acid sequence: CASSSIGTGGGGYTF.

Written as DNA, the CDR3 is TGTGCTAGTGGTTTGCCTACGTACAATGAGCAGTTCTTC. Residues: CASGLPTYNEQFF. The rearrangement uses TRBV12-5 and TRBJ2-1; no definite D call. The CDR3 totals 13 residues. Germline CDR1 and CDR2: LGHNT and FRNRAP. Trimming shortened V by 2 bases and J by 4 bases, and 6 bases separated the two germline ends.

About this clone: At one end the junction does not follow the germline gene, possibly because of a read error. The genes are TRBV5-1 and TRBJ2-6; D unresolved. The CDR3 runs to 17 residues. The germline gives CDR1 SGHRS, CDR2 YFSETQ. The CDR3 DNA is TGCGCCAGCGGCTTTCCCTGGTGGCCTTCTGGGGCCAACGTCCTGACTTTC. This gives the protein CASGFPWWPSGANVLTF.

This chain uses TRBV5-1 with TRBJ2-7; D is perhaps TRBD1 (6 bases). Germline CDR1 is SGHRS and CDR2 is YFSETQ. The CDR3 is 14 residues long. The V end was cut by 2 bases, the J end by 3 bases, with 12 bases between. CDR3: CASSLIQQGYEQYF. DNA of the CDR3: TGCGCCAGCAGCTTAATCCAACAGGGCTACGAGCAGTACTTC.

This clone came up a few times. The V gene is TRBV7-9, the J gene TRBJ1-1, with D unclear. The CDR3 runs 14 residues. V gave up 1 base and J gave up 1 base, with 7 bases separating them. Germline loops: CDR1 SEHNR, CDR2 FQNEAQ (reference sequence). DNA of the CDR3: TGTGCCAGCAGCTTAGGGCAGTCGAACACTGAAGCTTTCTTT. Residues: CASSLGQSNTEAFF.

As regards this clone: The sample holds other DNA sequences that translate to the same CDR3. This sequence joins TRBV19 and TRBJ1-1; D remains ambiguous. Germline lookup yields CDR1 LNHDA and CDR2 SQIVND (reference sequence). V lost 3 bases and J lost 2, with 10 bases in between. The CDR3 is 14 residues long. The CDR3 reads CASSIGQPNTEAFF. Here the CDR3 DNA reads TGTGCCAGTAGTATTGGCCAGCCTAACACTGAAGCTTTCTTT.

J is TRBJ2-7 and V is TRBV19; no definite D call. The CDR3 spans 14 residues. From germline, CDR1 is LNHDA and CDR2 SQIVND (reference sequence). V shed 4 bases and J shed 0 bases, with 10 bases lying between them. CDR3 sequence reads: CASSNPDLSYEQYF. CDR3 DNA: TGTGCCAGTAGTAACCCGGATCTCTCCTACGAGCAGTACTTC.

The gene calls are TRBV19 and TRBJ1-5; D gene ambiguous. This CDR3 is 12 amino acids long. The V gene's germline CDR1 is LNHDA and CDR2 SQIVND (reference sequence). The V and J ends lost 6 bases and 6 bases respectively, with 9 bases between them. The CDR3 nucleotides read TGTGCCAGTAGCCTTTTTCTTCAGCCCCAGCATTTT. Protein product: CASSLFLQPQHF.

The chain carries TRBV2 and TRBJ2-7, with 9 positions matching TRBD2. The CDR3 loop spans 15 amino acids. With V trimmed by 2 bases and J by 3 bases, 5 bases remained unmatched. Germline CDR1 reads SNHLY; CDR2 reads FYNNEI. CDR3 DNA: TGTGCCAGCAGTGAACGAGCGGGAGGTATCTACGAGCAGTACTTC. Translated, it gives CASSERAGGIYEQYF.

This clone was seen a single time. The J gene is TRBJ1-5, the V gene TRBV19; 11 positions match TRBD1. The germline gives CDR1 LNHDA, CDR2 SQIVND (reference sequence). Unmatched junction bases numbered 3, after V lost 5 bases and J lost 6 bases. The CDR3 is 14 amino acids. CDR3 residues: CASSGTGGIQPQHF. DNA of the CDR3: TGTGCCAGTAGTGGGACAGGGGGTATTCAGCCCCAGCATTTT.

This clone appeared a single time. The chain employs TRBV5-1 and TRBJ2-7, with D perhaps matching TRBD1 (8 bases). The CDR3 has 14 residues. Germline CDR1 and CDR2: SGHRS and YFSETQ. Between the trimmed V and J ends, which lost 3 bases and 3 bases, there was a span of 13 bases. The CDR3 bases are TGCGCCAGCAGCTCGGGAGGACAGGGCTACGAGCAGTACTTC. Protein product: CASSSGGQGYEQYF.

This chain links TRBV6-5 with TRBJ1-1; no firm D call. Trimming pared 4 bases from V and 2 bases from J, leaving 17 bases between. The length of the CDR3 is 16 residues. Looked up from germline, CDR1 is MNHEY and CDR2 is SVGAGI. Written as DNA, the CDR3 is TGTGCCAGCAGTTCAGGCGCCGCAACTATTAACACTGAAGCTTTCTTT. Protein product: CASSSGAATINTEAFF.

V and J are TRBV30 and TRBJ1-3; D perhaps matches TRBD1 (6 bases). Germline loops: CDR1 GTSNPN, CDR2 SVGIG (reference sequence). Trimming removed 0 bases at V and 11 bases at J, with 14 bases between. The CDR3 is 13 residues long. CDR3 sequence reads: CAWSVRGGGPIYF. CDR3 DNA sequence: TGTGCCTGGAGTGTAAGGGGGGGAGGCCCCATATATTTT.

The chain couples TRBV11-2 to TRBJ1-2; D is possibly TRBD1 (5 bases). Trimming removed 5 bases from V and 6 bases from J, with 7 bases in between. The CDR3 covers 11 residues. Germline V lookup: CDR1 SGHAT, CDR2 FQNNGV. The DNA for the CDR3 is TGTGCCAGCAGCCGGGGACATGGCTACACCTTC. Amino acid sequence: CASSRGHGYTF.

This clone was observed a few times. The rearrangement links TRBV6-5 to TRBJ1-3; D call uncertain. Looked up from germline, CDR1 is MNHEY and CDR2 is SVGAGI. V was trimmed by 8 bases and J by 3 bases, leaving 14 bases between them. The CDR3 covers 14 residues. The CDR3 nucleotides read TGTGCCAGCGGATCCCTCGAGGGTGGAAACACCATATATTTT. The encoded protein is CASGSLEGGNTIYF.

In regard to this clone: This same CDR3 is encoded by further DNA sequences in the sample. The chain uses TRBV5-1 and TRBJ1-5, with 7 bases identical to TRBD1. With V trimmed by 0 bases and J by 4 bases, 1 base remained unmatched. This CDR3 is built from 14 residues. CDR1 is SGHRS, CDR2 YFSETQ, per germline. Written as DNA, the CDR3 is TGCGCCAGCAGCTTGGGGACAGGTAATCAGCCCCAGCATTTT. It specifies CASSLGTGNQPQHF.

The V call is TRBV6-5, the J call TRBJ2-7; TRBD1 aligns across 10 bases. Per germline, CDR1 MNHEY and CDR2 SVGAGI. The CDR3 has 15 residues. V lost 7 bases to trimming and J lost 4 bases; unmatched junction nucleotides: 10. This CDR3 reads CASTDRGPFAYEQYF. CDR3 DNA sequence: TGTGCCAGCACCGACAGGGGGCCTTTTGCGTACGAGCAGTACTTC.

The chain's CDR3 is CASSPDRLLMSEDTQYF. In DNA form, the CDR3 reads TGTGCCAGCAGTCCTGACAGGCTTCTAATGTCGGAAGATACGCAGTATTTT. The gene calls are TRBV27 and TRBJ2-3; maybe TRBD1 (6 bases). V was pared by 5 bases and J by 5 bases, with 23 bases between. Germline V gene sequence: CDR1 MNHEY, CDR2 SMNVEV (reference sequence). The CDR3 contains 17 residues.